The T cell receptor (beta chain) described here comes from a study of shared clonotypes between healthy human individuals. About the study: In total, the donors were a couple of women and three men aged 18 to 49. Whole-study findings and limits: Incomplete sequencing of sorted subsets was indicated by rarefaction despite large depth.

Cells designated naive CD8 were CD45RO-negative and were positively selected for CCR7, with terminally differentiated effector memory CD45RA+ cells excluded. The length of the CDR3 is 12 residues. V was clipped by 0 bases and J by 2 bases, with 1 base between them. The V gene's germline CDR1 is SGDLS and CDR2 YYNGEE. Regarding this clone: Its antigen is not known. Other DNA sequences in the same sample also yield this CDR3.

Clones were read by immunoSEQ multiplex PCR, and TCRdb kept only the in-frame ones, dropping some. The table includes about 580,000 clones, 95% to 98% detected once. Sequenced sample: naive CD8+ T cells sorted from blood. This clonotype was obtained from a man aged 30-40 years in good health. This chain links TRBV9 with TRBJ2-3; no clear D. Here the CDR3 reads CASSVDTDTQYF. The DNA of the CDR3 is TGTGCCAGCAGCGTAGACACAGATACGCAGTATTTT.